The 2 T cell receptor beta chains below were found in one sample sequenced in a study of shared clonotypes between healthy human individuals. Repertoires were generated with immunoSEQ multiplex PCR, while TCRdb's copy carries only in-frame clones and drops some. The sample lists approximately 320,000 clones, 74% occurring once. The specimen was memory CD4+ T cells sorted from blood. The subset here: CD45RA-negative fraction. The receptors here all came from a man in his thirties or forties in good health.

The V gene is TRBV19, the J gene TRBJ1-4; 9 bases match TRBD1. Germline trimming cut 6 bases from V and 10 bases from J; bases unmatched to any gene: 9. CDR1 LNHDA and CDR2 SQIVND come from the germline V gene (reference sequence). The CDR3 consists of 14 residues. This chain's CDR3 is CASSVSRQGGKLFF. DNA of the CDR3: TGTGCCAGTAGCGTCTCGCGACAGGGGGGAAAACTGTTTTTT.

Only a few counts were recorded for this clone. The chain joins TRBV9 to TRBJ2-2, with D unresolved. The CDR3 is 16 residues long. Germline values: CDR1 SGDLS, CDR2 YYNGEE. V was trimmed by 0 bases and J by 7 bases, leaving 16 bases between them. The CDR3 DNA is TGTGCCAGCAGCGTAGCCCCCACAGACCCAGGCGGGGAGCTGTTTTTT. Translating gives CASSVAPTDPGGELFF.